This TCR beta chain was captured by sequencing in a study of shared clonotypes between healthy human individuals. TCRdb's table, derived via immunoSEQ multiplex PCR, lists solely in-frame clones and lacks some. The data contain 550,000 to 700,000 clones, about three quarters of them seen just once; the ten biggest clones take up around 1.7%. Partitioning of CD4+ cells yielded a CD45RA+ naive subset and a CD45RA-negative memory subset. The source material was memory CD4+ T cells sorted from blood. Described subset: CD45RA-negative fraction. The TCR sequence derives from a woman aged 30 to 39 in good health.

The CDR3 DNA is TGTGCCAGTAGTGGGCCAGAATACTATGGCTACACCTTC. Its translation is CASSGPEYYGYTF. The chain links TRBV19 to TRBJ1-2; D not resolved. Trimming stripped 5 bases from V and 3 bases from J, with 10 bases between. Per germline, CDR1 LNHDA and CDR2 SQIVND (reference sequence). The CDR3 loop spans 13 amino acids.